This TCR beta chain came from a study of cytomegalovirus exposure and HLA in healthy donors. Study-level information: Genotyping of under 500 donors showed that 70% to 90% belonged to the Caucasian-associated ancestry cluster. Overall study findings and caveats: Certain indistinguishable V segments, among them TRBV6-2 and TRBV6-3, were excluded.

The study ran its PCR with 60 Vbeta and 13 Jbeta primers. Produced via immunoSEQ multiplex PCR; TCRdb's table is partial and in-frame only. The sample lists around 190,000 clones, about 88% occurring once. Germline CDR1 and CDR2: MNHEY and SVGAGI. Losses at the gene ends were 6 bases for V and 5 bases for J; bases not matched to a gene: 3. The CDR3 totals 14 residues. Everyone who donated was a healthy bone marrow donor. Points on this clone: Its cognate antigen is unknown.

The V call is TRBV6-5, the J call TRBJ2-1; 11 bases match TRBD2. The sequence was collected from a woman between 25 and 40 years old in good health and CMV-seronegative. The source material was PBMCs. CDR3 loop: CASRPGLADNEQFF. CDR3 in DNA: TGTGCCAGCAGGCCGGGACTAGCGGACAATGAGCAGTTCTTC.